The 24 T cell receptor beta chains below all came from one sample that was sequenced in a study of radiotherapy plus CTLA-4 blockade in lung cancer (dated by TCRdb to 2017 to 2018). The library was built by means of the immunoSEQ multiplex PCR assay. TCRdb limited this immuneACCESS table to in-frame rearrangements with V and J called. A share of clones is missing; checked studies link under half to unresolved V genes, and the rest is unexplained. The sample table contains 45,000 or so clones; only one count was recorded for around 77% of them. Approximately 8.8% of the sample goes to the ten largest clones. The sample consisted of peripheral blood, taken from a patient treated with radiotherapy plus ipilimumab. These TCRs come from a human donor with non-small cell lung cancer who had stable disease on radiotherapy plus ipilimumab.

This clone has only one observation. The gene calls are TRBV2 and TRBJ2-6, with D perhaps matching TRBD1 (5 bases). V dropped 2 bases and J dropped 0 bases, with 8 bases sitting between them. CDR3 length: 16 residues. Germline CDR1 is SNHLY and CDR2 is FYNNEI. CDR3 nucleotide sequence: TGTGCCAGCAGTGAACGACAGTTCTCTGGGGCCAACGTCCTGACTTTC. Protein: CASSERQFSGANVLTF.

This chain joins TRBV29-1 and TRBJ1-3; D is unresolved. In germline, CDR1 is SQVTM, CDR2 ANQGSEA. Trimming removed 4 bases from V and 1 base from J, with 8 bases in between. The CDR3 length is 13 residues. The CDR3 DNA reads as TGCAGCGTTGTAGGACTGTCTGGAAACACCATATATTTT. The encoded protein is CSVVGLSGNTIYF. Full variable domain (remainder filled in from reference TRBV29-1 and TRBJ1-3): SAVISQKPSRDICQRGTSLTIQCQVDSQVTMMFWYRQQPGQSLTLIATANQGSEATYESGFVIDKFPISRPNLTFSTLTVSNMSPEDSSIYLCSVVGLSGNTIYFGEGSWLTVV.

This clone has more than one count but fewer than ten. The V and J genes are TRBV6-1 and TRBJ2-7; weak D call: TRBD1 (6 bases). Germline V gives CDR1 MNHNS, CDR2 SASEGT. The CDR3 consists of 13 residues. Deletions cut 4 bases from V and 3 bases from J, with 10 bases between. The chain's CDR3 is CASSGRGFYEQYF. For the CDR3, the DNA is TGTGCCAGCAGTGGCAGGGGATTCTACGAGCAGTACTTC.

The gene calls are TRBV5-1 and TRBJ1-1, with no clear D. CDR3 length: 14 amino acids. V lost 0 bases to trimming and J lost 2 bases, with 8 bases between them. CDR1 and CDR2 (germline): SGHRS, YFSETQ. In nucleotides, the CDR3 is TGCGCCAGCAGCTTGGCGTCCGCAAACACTGAAGCTTTCTTT. Its translation: CASSLASANTEAFF.

V and J are TRBV5-1 and TRBJ2-7; D unresolved. The CDR3 is 11 amino acids. Germline lookup yields CDR1 SGHRS and CDR2 YFSETQ. With 0 bases removed from V and 6 bases from J, the gap between germline ends came to 4 bases. CDR3 protein: CASSLDSEQYF. CDR3 nucleotides: TGCGCCAGCAGCTTGGACAGCGAGCAGTACTTC.

In its sample, this clone was seen a few times. The CDR3 sequence: CASSESLTTGIGTQYF. The CDR3 DNA follows: TGTGCCAGCAGTGAATCATTGACTACCGGAATAGGGACCCAGTACTTC. The chain employs TRBV25-1 and TRBJ2-5, with D possibly TRBD2 on 5 matching bases. The CDR3 length is 16 residues. Germline loops: CDR1 MGHDK, CDR2 SYGVNS. Between the trimmed V and J ends, which lost 1 base and 7 bases, there was a span of 19 bases.

This chain joins TRBV10-1 and TRBJ2-3; D remains unclear. Germline lookup yields CDR1 WNHNN and CDR2 SYGVQD (reference sequence). CDR3 length equals 13 residues. Trimming left V 6 bases short and J 2 bases short, with 9 bases between. This chain's CDR3 is CASSRSYTDTQYF. The CDR3 DNA is TGCGCCAGCAGCCGGTCCTACACAGATACGCAGTATTTT.

The chain carries TRBV9 and TRBJ2-7; no reliable D call. CDR1 is SGDLS, CDR2 YYNGEE, per germline. V was cut by 0 bases and J by 0 bases, with 7 bases left in between. This CDR3 is built from 14 residues. CDR3 DNA: TGTGCCAGCAGCGTAGACGCCAGCTCCTACGAGCAGTACTTC. Translation: CASSVDASSYEQYF.

The V call is TRBV9, the J call TRBJ2-5; D not certain. V lost 4 bases and J 1 base, leaving 14 bases between the germline ends. This CDR3 has 15 residues. Germline values: CDR1 SGDLS, CDR2 YYNGEE. The CDR3 loop reads CASSSTPEPQETQYF. In DNA, the CDR3 is TGTGCCAGCAGCTCAACCCCGGAGCCCCAAGAGACCCAGTACTTC.

V usage is TRBV9 and J usage is TRBJ2-1; D is possibly TRBD1 or TRBD2 (5 bases each). The CDR3 runs 13 residues. Per germline, CDR1 SGDLS and CDR2 YYNGEE. V was cut by 0 bases and J by 5 bases, with 6 bases left in between. The CDR3 is CASSVGGDNEQFF. CDR3 DNA: TGTGCCAGCAGCGTAGGAGGGGACAATGAGCAGTTCTTC.

The J gene is TRBJ2-1, the V gene TRBV7-2; D is unclear. Trimming pared 5 bases from V and 0 bases from J, leaving 5 bases between. Germline V lookup: CDR1 SGHTA, CDR2 FQGNSA. CDR3 size: 13 residues. The CDR3 sequence is CASSPRSYNEQFF. In DNA form, the CDR3 reads TGTGCCAGCAGCCCCCGCTCCTACAATGAGCAGTTCTTC.

This clone has just a few counts. The chain carries TRBV28 and TRBJ2-7; D tentatively fits TRBD1 or TRBD2 (5 bases each). Trimming stripped 8 bases from V and 1 base from J, with 18 bases between. CDR1 and CDR2 (germline): MDHEN, SYDVKM. This CDR3 comprises 15 residues. CDR3 region: CASGTALLGSYEQYV. The CDR3 DNA is TGTGCCAGCGGGACCGCCCTATTAGGGTCCTACGAGCAGTACGTC.

This clone was recorded many times. V is TRBV4-3 and J is TRBJ2-2, with 8 nucleotides matching TRBD1. The CDR3 is 17 amino acids. V shed 0 bases, J shed 0 bases, and the junction held 3 bases outside the gene matches. Per the germline V gene, CDR1 is LGHNA and CDR2 is YSLEER. The CDR3 nucleotides read TGCGCCAGCAGCCAAGATCAGGGGGCTACGAACACCGGGGAGCTGTTTTTT. Translation: CASSQDQGATNTGELFF.

Only one count was recorded for this clone. The V gene is TRBV2, the J gene TRBJ2-7; D is unclear. The V gene's germline CDR1 is SNHLY and CDR2 FYNNEI. V lost 2 bases, J lost 5 bases, and 7 bases lay in between. CDR3 size: 12 residues. CDR3 protein: CASSELFNEQYV. DNA for the CDR3: TGTGCCAGCAGTGAACTATTCAACGAGCAGTACGTC.

The chain recombines TRBV6-6 with TRBJ1-5; the match to TRBD1 covers 8 bases. Germline lookup yields CDR1 MNHNY and CDR2 SVGAGI (reference sequence). Losses at the gene ends were 6 bases for V and 6 bases for J; bases not matched to a gene: 7. The CDR3 loop spans 14 amino acids. The CDR3 DNA reads TGTGCCAGCAGGGATCAGGGGGCCGGTCAGCCCCAGCATTTT. This translates into CASRDQGAGQPQHF.

The chain has TRBV7-2 and TRBJ1-3; D is unresolved. V dropped 4 bases and J dropped 5 bases, with 6 bases sitting between them. The CDR3 has 12 amino acids. Germline V lookup: CDR1 SGHTA, CDR2 FQGNSA. The CDR3 spells CASSSERNTIYF. The CDR3, as DNA: TGTGCCAGCAGCTCCGAGAGAAACACCATATATTTT.

This clone showed up just a few times. The V gene is TRBV7-9, the J gene TRBJ1-6; D is ambiguous. This CDR3 contains 13 residues. The V gene lost 1 base and the J gene lost 9 bases, with 7 bases spanning the gap. CDR1 is SEHNR and CDR2 is FQNEAQ in the germline V gene (reference sequence). In DNA, the CDR3 is TGTGCCAGCAGCTTAGACGGCGCTTCACCCCTCCACTTT. The encoded protein is CASSLDGASPLHF.

This chain connects TRBV2 to TRBJ1-1; possibly TRBD1 for D (5 bases). The CDR3 length is 15 residues. The germline V gene encodes CDR1 SNHLY and CDR2 FYNNEI. V lost 3 bases and J 1 base, leaving 12 bases between the germline ends. The CDR3 region has the DNA TGTGCCAGCAGTGATTTGGGGGTGGGGAACACTGAAGCTTTCTTT. Its translation is CASSDLGVGNTEAFF.

The chain uses TRBV28 and TRBJ1-5; 8 bases agree with TRBD1. CDR1 is MDHEN, CDR2 SYDVKM, per germline. V shed 6 bases, J shed 3 bases, and the junction held 4 bases outside the gene matches. CDR3 size: 14 residues. The CDR3 bases are TGTGCCAGCAGCCAGACAGGGGCCAATCAGCCCCAGCATTTT. The encoded protein is CASSQTGANQPQHF.

This clone was detected only a few times. The chain combines TRBV6-4 with TRBJ2-3, with D maybe TRBD2 (5 bases). The CDR3 spans 17 residues. V lost 7 bases, J lost 0 bases, and 20 bases lay in between. Germline CDR1 MRHNA, CDR2 SNTAGT. This CDR3 reads CASKKRWEFPSTDTQYF. The CDR3 DNA is TGTGCCAGCAAGAAAAGGTGGGAGTTTCCGAGCACAGATACGCAGTATTTT.

The rearrangement joins TRBV5-8 to TRBJ1-2; D call uncertain. This CDR3 is 15 amino acids long. Germline CDR1 reads SGHTS; CDR2 reads YDEGEE. The ends were cut back, 1 base at V and 0 bases at J, with 10 bases in the middle. The CDR3, as DNA: TGTGCCAGCAGCTTGTGGAGGGCAACTAACTATGGCTACACCTTC. Translating it yields CASSLWRATNYGYTF.

The CDR3 sequence: CASSYTGRGNTIYF. DNA of the CDR3: TGCGCCAGCAGCTATACAGGGCGCGGAAACACCATATATTTT. The chain uses TRBV5-1 and TRBJ1-3, with a possible D match to TRBD1 (6 bases). V lost 3 bases, J lost 4 bases, and 11 bases lay in between. Germline values: CDR1 SGHRS, CDR2 YFSETQ. There are 14 residues in the CDR3.

The chain joins TRBV18 to TRBJ1-1, with D uncertain. Germline CDR1 reads KGHSH; CDR2 reads LQKENI. V lost 3 bases and J 4 bases, leaving 12 bases between the germline ends. CDR3 size: 14 residues. CDR3 amino acids: CASSPPMRATEAFF. The CDR3 nucleotides are TGTGCCAGCTCACCTCCCATGAGGGCCACTGAAGCTTTCTTT.

The genes are TRBV6-5 and TRBJ2-7, with D perhaps matching TRBD2 (6 bases). V was clipped by 6 bases and J by 1 base, with 16 bases between them. Germline V CDR1 and CDR2: MNHEY, SVGAGI. There are 15 residues in the CDR3. This CDR3 is CASRGGQGASYEQYF. CDR3 bases: TGTGCCAGCAGAGGAGGGCAGGGCGCTTCCTACGAGCAGTACTTC.